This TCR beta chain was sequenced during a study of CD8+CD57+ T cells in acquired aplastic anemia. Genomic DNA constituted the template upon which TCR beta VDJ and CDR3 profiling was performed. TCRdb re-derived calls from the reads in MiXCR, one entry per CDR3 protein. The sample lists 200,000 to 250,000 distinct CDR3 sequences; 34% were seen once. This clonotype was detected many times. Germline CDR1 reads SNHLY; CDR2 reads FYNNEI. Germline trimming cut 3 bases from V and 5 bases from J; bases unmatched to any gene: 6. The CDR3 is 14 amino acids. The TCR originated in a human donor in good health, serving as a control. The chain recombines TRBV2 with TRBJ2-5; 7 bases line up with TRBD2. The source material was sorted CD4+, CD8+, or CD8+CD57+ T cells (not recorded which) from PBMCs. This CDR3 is CASSDSGGRETQYF. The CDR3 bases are TGTGCCAGCAGTGATTCGGGGGGAAGGGAGACCCAGTACTTC. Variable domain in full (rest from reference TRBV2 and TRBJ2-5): EPEVTQTPSHQVTQMGQEVILRCVPISNHLYFYWYRQILGQKVEFLVSFYNNEISEKSEIFDDQFSVERPDGSNFTLKIRSTKLEDSAMYFCASSDSGGRETQYFGPGTRLLVL.